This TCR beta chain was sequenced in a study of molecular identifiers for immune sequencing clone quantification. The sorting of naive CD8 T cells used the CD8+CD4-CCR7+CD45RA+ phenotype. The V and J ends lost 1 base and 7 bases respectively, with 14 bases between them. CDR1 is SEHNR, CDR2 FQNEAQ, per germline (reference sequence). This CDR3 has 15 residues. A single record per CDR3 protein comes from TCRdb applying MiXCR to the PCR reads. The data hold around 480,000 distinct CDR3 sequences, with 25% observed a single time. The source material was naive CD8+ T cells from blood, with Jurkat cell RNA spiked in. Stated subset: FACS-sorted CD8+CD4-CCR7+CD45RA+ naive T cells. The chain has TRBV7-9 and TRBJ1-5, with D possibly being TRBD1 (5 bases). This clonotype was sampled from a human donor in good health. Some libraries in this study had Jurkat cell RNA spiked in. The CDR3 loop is CASSLGVGREQPQHF. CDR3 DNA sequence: TGTGCCAGCAGCTTAGGTGTGGGGCGCGAACAGCCCCAGCATTTT. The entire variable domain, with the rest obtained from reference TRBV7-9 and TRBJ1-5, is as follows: DTGVSQNPRHKITKRGQNVTFRCDPISEHNRLYWYRQTLGQGPEFLTYFQNEAQLEKSRLLSDRFSAERPKGSFSTLEIQRTEQGDSAMYLCASSLGVGREQPQHFGDGTRLSIL.